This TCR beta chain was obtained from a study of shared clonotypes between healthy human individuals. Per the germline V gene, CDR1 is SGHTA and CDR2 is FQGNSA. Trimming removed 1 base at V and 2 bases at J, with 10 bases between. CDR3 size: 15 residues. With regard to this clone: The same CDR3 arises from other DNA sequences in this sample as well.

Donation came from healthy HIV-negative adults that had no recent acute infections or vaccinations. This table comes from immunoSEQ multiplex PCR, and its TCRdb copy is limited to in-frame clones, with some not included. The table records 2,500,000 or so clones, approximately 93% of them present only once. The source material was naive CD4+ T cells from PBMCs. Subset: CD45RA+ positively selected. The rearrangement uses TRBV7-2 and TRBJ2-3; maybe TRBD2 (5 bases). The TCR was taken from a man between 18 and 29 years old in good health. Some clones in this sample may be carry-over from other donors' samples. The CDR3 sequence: CASSLVSGATDTQYF. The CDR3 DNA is TGTGCCAGCAGCTTAGTAAGCGGCGCCACAGATACGCAGTATTTT.